These 30 T cell receptor beta chains were all obtained from the same sample, sequenced in a study of control samples from healthy donors and cancer patients. Some clones are missing from TCRdb's copy, which holds only in-frame ones; the method was immunoSEQ multiplex PCR. The sample lists around 100,000 clones; approximately 92% were seen once. Sequenced material: blood. The receptors come from a human donor in good health. The donor label of this sample is uncertain.

This chain uses TRBV7-3 with TRBJ2-5; 9 nucleotides line up with TRBD2. With V trimmed by 5 bases and J by 0 bases, 7 bases remained unmatched. The CDR3 sequence is 16 residues long. CDR1 is SGHTA and CDR2 is FQGTGA in the germline V gene. The CDR3 loop is CASSAGLAGNQETQYF. CDR3 nucleotides: TGTGCCAGCAGCGCCGGGCTAGCGGGGAACCAAGAGACCCAGTACTTC. The full variable domain, rest sourced from reference TRBV7-3 and TRBJ2-5, is GAGVSQTPSNKVTEKGKYVELRCDPISGHTALYWYRQSLGQGPEFLIYFQGTGAADDSGLPNDRFFAVRPEGSVSTLKIQRTERGDSAVYLCASSAGLAGNQETQYFGPGTRLLVL.

The genes are TRBV5-1 and TRBJ1-4; no firm D call. The ends were cut back, 4 bases at V and 6 bases at J, with 19 bases in the middle. Germline V gene sequence: CDR1 SGHRS, CDR2 YFSETQ. The CDR3 spans 16 residues. The CDR3: CASSPRGLGTDEKLFF. The CDR3 DNA sequence: TGCGCCAGCAGCCCGCGGGGTTTGGGCACGGATGAAAAACTGTTTTTT.

V and J are TRBV15 and TRBJ1-5, with D unresolved. The ends were cut back, 6 bases at V and 7 bases at J, with 10 bases in the middle. The germline V gene encodes CDR1 LNHNV and CDR2 YYDKDF (reference sequence). The CDR3 spans 12 residues. In DNA, the CDR3 is TGTGCCACCAGTCAACGACAACAGCCCCAGCATTTT. It encodes CATSQRQQPQHF.

The rearrangement uses TRBV7-8 and TRBJ2-2, with 8 positions matching TRBD1. Germline CDR1 reads SGHVS; CDR2 reads FQNEAQ. The CDR3 extends over 15 amino acids. V lost 6 bases and J lost 7; bases outside the gene matches: 10. The CDR3 nucleotides are TGTGCCAGCAGTTTTAATGCAGGGGGCCGCGGGGAGCTGTTTTTT. It yields the protein CASSFNAGGRGELFF.

V and J are TRBV5-1 and TRBJ2-3, with 8 bases matching TRBD2. With 7 bases clipped from V and 2 bases from J, the junction kept 6 bases outside the gene matches. Germline CDR1 and CDR2: SGHRS and YFSETQ. CDR3 size: 14 residues. CDR3 nucleotides: TGCGCCAGCTCCGGACTAGCTTCCACAGATACGCAGTATTTT. Protein product: CASSGLASTDTQYF.

V usage is TRBV9 and J usage is TRBJ1-1; D gene uncertain. CDR1 and CDR2 (germline): SGDLS, YYNGEE. V was trimmed by 0 bases and J by 2 bases, leaving 2 bases between them. CDR3 size: 12 residues. The DNA for the CDR3 is TGTGCCAGCAGCGTAGATAACACTGAAGCTTTCTTT. Its translation is CASSVDNTEAFF. The complete variable domain, with remaining parts taken from reference TRBV9 and TRBJ1-1, reads DSGVTQTPKHLITATGQRVTLRCSPRSGDLSVYWYQQSLDQGLQFLIQYYNGEERAKGNILERFSAQQFPDLHSELNLSSLELGDSALYFCASSVDNTEAFFGQGTRLTVV.

The gene calls are TRBV5-1 and TRBJ2-1, with TRBD2 identical over 9 bases. The germline V gene encodes CDR1 SGHRS and CDR2 YFSETQ. The CDR3 contains 15 residues. J lost 2 bases, V lost 4 bases, and 4 bases had no gene match. Here the CDR3 DNA reads TGCGCCAGCAGCCCCCCTAGCGGGGCCTACAATGAGCAGTTCTTC. Its translation is CASSPPSGAYNEQFF.

This sequence joins TRBV30 and TRBJ1-2, with 7 bases matching TRBD1. This CDR3 region has 11 residues. V shed 7 bases and J 7 bases; nucleotides not matched to a gene: 6. Germline V gene data show CDR1 as GTSNPN and CDR2 as SVGIG (reference sequence). CDR3 DNA: TGTGCCTATCGACAGGGACGTGGCTACACCTTC. Translated, it gives CAYRQGRGYTF.

The gene calls are TRBV2 and TRBJ2-1, with TRBD2 matching 7 bases. Germline V gene lookup returns CDR1 SNHLY and CDR2 FYNNEI. This CDR3 is 17 amino acids long. With V trimmed by 5 bases and J by 7 bases, 17 bases remained unmatched. The CDR3 DNA reads as TGTGCCAGCAGTCTCGGGCTAGCGGATCCCTCGGGGAATGAGCAGTTCTTC. It specifies CASSLGLADPSGNEQFF.

V and J are TRBV5-1 and TRBJ2-3; D gene uncertain. Per the germline V gene, CDR1 is SGHRS and CDR2 is YFSETQ. The CDR3 is made up of 12 amino acids. V was cut by 0 bases and J by 5 bases, with 4 bases left in between. The CDR3, as DNA: TGCGCCAGCAGCTTGGCCGGAGATACGCAGTATTTT. Translating it yields CASSLAGDTQYF.

The J gene is TRBJ1-2, the V gene TRBV28; 8 nucleotides align to TRBD1. Trimming removed 8 bases from V and 5 bases from J; junction bases left unmatched: 16. Germline-derived CDR1 and CDR2 are MDHEN and SYDVKM. CDR3 length equals 16 residues. The CDR3 loop is CASGGTGGRGGYGYTF. The CDR3 bases are TGTGCCAGCGGAGGTACAGGGGGGCGCGGGGGTTATGGCTACACCTTC.

The chain links TRBV27 to TRBJ2-3, with D tentatively TRBD2 (6 bases). This CDR3 region has 14 residues. Trimming took off 5 bases at V and 6 bases at J, with 15 bases between the two ends. Germline V lookup: CDR1 MNHEY, CDR2 SMNVEV (reference sequence). CDR3 nucleotide sequence: TGTGCCAGCAGTCAACTAGCTTCCAGCGATACGCAGTATTTT. Translated, it gives CASSQLASSDTQYF.

This rearrangement joins TRBV29-1 to TRBJ1-1, with D perhaps TRBD1 (6 bases). Looked up from germline, CDR1 is SQVTM and CDR2 is ANQGSEA. The CDR3 extends over 13 amino acids. V shed 2 bases and J shed 5 bases, with 12 bases lying between them. The CDR3 protein is CSVETGWVTEAFF. In nucleotides, the CDR3 is TGCAGCGTTGAAACAGGGTGGGTGACTGAAGCTTTCTTT.

CDR3 residues: CASSSGGYNEQFF. The CDR3, as DNA: TGTGCCAGCAGTAGCGGGGGTTACAATGAGCAGTTCTTC. The J gene is TRBJ2-1, the V gene TRBV7-9; 9 nucleotides agree with TRBD2. The trim removed 6 bases at V and 4 bases at J, leaving 1 base unmatched. This CDR3 region has 13 residues. Germline V gives CDR1 SEHNR, CDR2 FQNEAQ (reference sequence).

For the CDR3, the DNA is TGCGCCAGCAGCTTGCCAGGGGGCGCTTTTGATGAGCAGTTCTTC. It yields the protein CASSLPGGAFDEQFF. The J gene is TRBJ2-1, the V gene TRBV5-1, with 8 bases that match TRBD1. Germline CDR1 is SGHRS and CDR2 is YFSETQ. This CDR3 region has 15 residues. The V segment lost 1 base and the J segment 8 bases; nucleotides outside the gene matches: 8.

The chain employs TRBV3-1 (or the pseudogene TRBV3-2) and TRBJ1-2, with D possibly matching TRBD1 (6 bases). This CDR3 region has 17 residues. From germline, CDR1 is LGHDT and CDR2 YNNKEL (reference sequence). The ends were cut back, 3 bases at V and 1 base at J, with 18 bases in the middle. The CDR3 sequence is CASSQWGQGPYNYGYTF. The CDR3 DNA follows: TGTGCCAGCAGCCAGTGGGGACAAGGGCCATATAACTATGGCTACACCTTC.

This chain uses TRBV11-2 with TRBJ2-3, with unresolved D. The CDR3 extends over 13 amino acids. The V gene lost 2 bases and the J gene lost 2 bases, with 5 bases spanning the gap. Germline lookup yields CDR1 SGHAT and CDR2 FQNNGV. CDR3 sequence reads: CASSLPTTDTQYF. In nucleotides, the CDR3 is TGTGCCAGCAGCTTACCGACCACAGATACGCAGTATTTT.

The chain carries TRBV6-2 or TRBV6-3 and TRBJ2-3, with 7 positions matching TRBD2. The CDR3 covers 17 residues. Per the germline V gene, CDR1 is MNHEY and CDR2 is SVGEGT. Trimming at V came to 0 bases and at J to 0 bases, leaving 6 bases not matched to a gene. CDR3 sequence: CASSYSIPSGSTDTQYF. The CDR3 bases are TGTGCCAGCAGTTACTCAATTCCTAGCGGTAGCACAGATACGCAGTATTTT.

This clone was found once. The V gene is TRBV28, the J gene TRBJ1-4; a weak D match, TRBD1 (6 bases). This CDR3 is built from 16 residues. CDR1 is MDHEN, CDR2 SYDVKM, per germline. Trimming stripped 6 bases from V and 3 bases from J, with 17 bases between. The CDR3 nucleotides are TGTGCCAGCAGAAACCCCTCGTGGACAGCTAATGAAAAACTGTTTTTT. Translation gives CASRNPSWTANEKLFF.

The chain recombines TRBV20-1 with TRBJ2-7, with D possibly TRBD2 on 6 matching bases. The CDR3 is 14 amino acids. Germline loops: CDR1 DFQATT, CDR2 SNEGSKA (reference sequence). V was trimmed by 3 bases and J by 2 bases, leaving 14 bases between them. The chain's CDR3 is CSASKGRGAYEQYF. The CDR3 coding sequence is TGCAGTGCTAGTAAGGGGCGGGGAGCCTACGAGCAGTACTTC.

V is TRBV5-4 and J is TRBJ2-1; 13 nucleotides agree with TRBD2. V lost 3 bases, J lost 4 bases, and 7 bases stayed unmatched. The length of the CDR3 is 17 residues. Per the germline V gene, CDR1 is SGHNT and CDR2 is YYREEE (reference sequence). The CDR3 DNA reads as TGTGCCAGCAGCTCAGGACTAGCGGGGGAGAATTACAATGAGCAGTTCTTC. This codes for CASSSGLAGENYNEQFF.

This sequence joins TRBV6-1 and TRBJ1-5, with TRBD1 as a possible D gene (5 bases). CDR3 length: 15 amino acids. V was pared by 3 bases and J by 2 bases, with 11 bases between. CDR1 is MNHNS and CDR2 is SASEGT in the germline V gene. CDR3 DNA sequence: TGTGCCAGCAGTGATACAGGAAAGGGCAATCAGCCCCAGCATTTT. The encoded protein is CASSDTGKGNQPQHF.

The chain employs TRBV27 and TRBJ1-4; D gene unclear. V lost 3 bases and J lost 7, with 9 bases in between. Germline CDR1 is MNHEY and CDR2 is SMNVEV (reference sequence). The CDR3 runs 13 residues. CDR3 sequence (DNA): TGTGCCAGCAGTTTCAATTCGGGTGAAAAACTGTTTTTT. Translating gives CASSFNSGEKLFF.

The chain carries TRBV5-1 and TRBJ1-3; the match to TRBD1 covers 7 bases. Germline-derived CDR1 and CDR2 are SGHRS and YFSETQ. The CDR3 runs to 15 residues. V was pared by 5 bases and J by 3 bases, with 8 bases of the junction left unmatched. The CDR3 nucleotides are TGCGCCAGCAGGCCCGGGACAGCCGTTGGAAACACCATATATTTT. Amino acid sequence: CASRPGTAVGNTIYF.

The chain uses TRBV24-1 and TRBJ2-3, with D tentatively TRBD1 or TRBD2 (5 bases each). This CDR3 is built from 15 residues. Trimming removed 8 bases from V and 3 bases from J, with 17 bases in between. CDR1 is KGHDR and CDR2 is SFDVKD in the germline V gene. CDR3 sequence reads: CATKRGRGGTDTQYF. In DNA form, the CDR3 reads TGTGCCACCAAAAGGGGACGAGGAGGAACAGATACGCAGTATTTT.

The chain links TRBV20-1 to TRBJ1-3, with D uncertain. The ends were cut back, 7 bases at V and 8 bases at J, with 3 bases in the middle. There are 8 residues in the CDR3. CDR1 and CDR2 (germline): DFQATT, SNEGSKA (reference sequence). CDR3 amino acids: CSVDTIYF. The CDR3 DNA reads TGCAGTGTCGACACCATATATTTT.

The chain carries TRBV9 and TRBJ2-1; 9 bases are shared with TRBD1. This CDR3 spans 14 amino acids. The germline CDR1 and CDR2 sequences are SGDLS and YYNGEE. V trimming: 0 bases; J trimming: 8 bases; junction bases outside the gene matches: 3. The CDR3 here is CASSVGGQGDEQFF. The CDR3 coding sequence is TGTGCCAGCAGCGTAGGGGGACAGGGCGATGAGCAGTTCTTC.

The chain uses TRBV6-1 and TRBJ2-7; 9 nucleotides line up with TRBD2. V was pared by 5 bases and J by 6 bases, with 8 bases of the junction left unmatched. Germline V gives CDR1 MNHNS, CDR2 SASEGT. This CDR3 region has 14 residues. The CDR3 protein is CASSKGLALAEQYF. Here the CDR3 DNA reads TGTGCCAGCAGTAAGGGACTAGCACTAGCCGAGCAGTACTTC.

The chain carries TRBV19 and TRBJ1-2, with unresolved D. V was clipped by 4 bases and J by 0 bases, with 6 bases between them. The germline V gene encodes CDR1 LNHDA and CDR2 SQIVND (reference sequence). CDR3 size: 13 residues. CDR3 region: CASSTGPNYGYTF. The CDR3 nucleotides read TGTGCCAGTAGTACCGGACCTAACTATGGCTACACCTTC.

The V and J genes are TRBV29-1 and TRBJ1-2, with D possibly matching TRBD1 (6 bases). From germline, CDR1 is SQVTM and CDR2 ANQGSEA. CDR3 length: 14 residues. V lost 3 bases and J 6 bases, leaving 17 bases between the germline ends. This chain's CDR3 is CSVDRYREGHGYTF. The CDR3, as DNA: TGCAGCGTTGATAGGTACAGGGAGGGGCATGGCTACACCTTC.